This T cell receptor beta chain was sequenced for a study of spatial heterogeneity in lung cancer. About the research overall: Among detected sequences, beta-chain ones consistently exceeded alpha-chain ones in number.

This clonotype was seen a few times. Its antigen is unknown. V lost 2 bases, J lost 1 base, and 3 bases stayed unmatched. The CDR3 loop spans 16 amino acids. Per the germline V gene, CDR1 is SGHTS and CDR2 is YDEGEE. The study, taken as a whole, reports: Expanded tumor TCRs that were ubiquitous appeared in blood more at resection than follow-up.

A distinct unique molecular identifier was carried by each TCR cDNA molecule. TCRdb itself ran the 5' RACE reads through MiXCR, one entry per CDR3 protein. The sample lists about 75,000 distinct CDR3 sequences, about an eighth occurring once. Time point noted: sample taken at primary tumor resection. Unsorted samples of tumor, nontumor lung or frozen PBMC had their whole RNA sequenced. Untreated early-stage non-small cell lung cancer patients, over 55 in total, were the donors. The chain recombines TRBV5-8 with TRBJ2-2; 9 bases map to TRBD2. The sequence came from a male donor with early-stage non-small cell lung cancer. Specimen: PBMCs, collected at surgery. The CDR3 loop reads CASSFVAGVNTGELFF. CDR3 coding DNA: TGTGCCAGCAGCTTCGTAGCGGGAGTGAACACCGGGGAGCTGTTTTTT.